This T cell receptor beta chain was obtained from a study of shared clonotypes between healthy human individuals. The protocol was immunoSEQ multiplex PCR, while the TCRdb copy is restricted to in-frame clones and leaves out a portion. The table lists about 560,000 clones, around 81% of them singletons, with 12% in the top ten. The CDR3 totals 15 residues. Looked up from germline, CDR1 is ENHRY and CDR2 is SYGVKD. V lost 5 bases and J lost 4; bases outside the gene matches: 5. The sample taken for sequencing was PBMCs. The clonotype originates from a middle-aged woman in good health. Some clones in this sample may be carry-over from other donors' samples. The rearrangement uses TRBV10-3 and TRBJ1-6, with 7 bases matching TRBD1. CDR3 in amino acids: CAISPAGGYNSPLHF. The CDR3 coding sequence is TGTGCCATCAGTCCAGCAGGGGGATATAATTCACCCCTCCACTTT.